Each of the 10 T cell receptor beta chains below was sequenced from the same sample in a study of blood T cells in healthy people across ages. Alongside a J-beta primer mix, a sample-barcoded 5' primer served in a second PCR lasting about 7 to 11 cycles. TCRdb re-called the 5' RACE reads through MiXCR, storing one row per CDR3 protein. The table shows about 1.1 million distinct CDR3 sequences, with roughly two fifths occurring only once. The material sequenced was blood. The receptors were gathered from a man younger than 35 in good health.

This chain uses TRBV7-2 with TRBJ2-2; TRBD1 might be the D (6 bases). In germline, CDR1 is SGHTA, CDR2 FQGNSA. This CDR3 has 19 amino acids. V was clipped by 5 bases and J by 5 bases, with 27 bases between them. As DNA, the CDR3 is TGTGCCAGCAGCCGTCCCTCGAATGGGGGCGGTATGGTGACCGGGGAGCTGTTTTTT. Protein: CASSRPSNGGGMVTGELFF.

The V gene is TRBV27, the J gene TRBJ2-6; D is possibly TRBD1 (5 bases). CDR3 length: 19 residues. Trimming left V 5 bases short and J 0 bases short, with 20 bases between. Germline lookup yields CDR1 MNHEY and CDR2 SMNVEV (reference sequence). DNA of the CDR3: TGTGCCAGCAGTATTAAAGGGGTTATACAGGCCTCTGGGGCCAACGTCCTGACTTTC. Its protein product is CASSIKGVIQASGANVLTF.

This clonotype turned up a few times. The rearrangement links TRBV18 to TRBJ1-2; 7 positions match TRBD1. Germline assignment: CDR1 KGHSH and CDR2 LQKENI. The CDR3 runs 15 residues. V was clipped by 2 bases and J by 5 bases; unmatched bases: 8. CDR3 region: CASSPNTGESYGYTF. The CDR3 DNA reads as TGTGCCAGCTCACCAAATACAGGGGAAAGTTATGGCTACACCTTC.

The CDR3 loop is CASSSPGQSTDTQYF. The CDR3 DNA is TGCGCCAGCAGCTCTCCGGGACAGAGCACAGATACGCAGTATTTT. The chain combines TRBV4-3 with TRBJ2-3; 7 bases agree with TRBD1. Germline-derived CDR1 and CDR2 are LGHNA and YSLEER. J was trimmed by 0 bases and V by 5 bases; bases with no gene match: 5. The CDR3 extends over 15 amino acids.

The DNA of the CDR3 is TGTGCCAGCAGCTTCGGTATCCGGGGTCGTTCCTACAATGAGCAGTTCTTC. It codes for CASSFGIRGRSYNEQFF. The rearrangement links TRBV7-2 to TRBJ2-1; a weak D match, TRBD2 (5 bases). V lost 3 bases to trimming and J lost 1 base, with 16 bases between them. The CDR3 is 17 residues long. Germline CDR1 SGHTA, CDR2 FQGNSA.

The rearrangement joins TRBV15 to TRBJ1-4; D not certain. Looked up from germline, CDR1 is LNHNV and CDR2 is YYDKDF (reference sequence). Trimming cost V 5 bases and J 5 bases, with 6 bases left between them. There are 12 residues in the CDR3. CDR3 in amino acids: CATSVANEKLFF. CDR3 sequence (DNA): TGTGCCACCAGCGTGGCCAATGAAAAACTGTTTTTT.

The CDR3 is CASSKRVGGAESDLLNYGYTF. The CDR3 nucleotides read TGTGCCAGCAGCAAACGCGTGGGGGGGGCGGAGTCGGACCTCCTTAACTATGGCTACACCTTC. The V call is TRBV21-1, the J call TRBJ1-2; the table assigns TRBD1, which was not confirmed against the DNA. TRBV21-1 is termed a pseudogene. This CDR3 spans 21 amino acids.

This clonotype was detected only a few times. This chain links TRBV5-1 with TRBJ2-3; TRBD1 matches at 8 bases. V was clipped by 0 bases and J by 0 bases; unmatched bases: 3. The CDR3 has 16 residues. Germline assignment: CDR1 SGHRS and CDR2 YFSETQ. Here the CDR3 DNA reads TGCGCCAGCAGCTTGGCTCGACAGGGGAGCACAGATACGCAGTATTTT. Encoded protein: CASSLARQGSTDTQYF.

This clonotype was seen a few times. V is TRBV20-1 and J is TRBJ2-3; possibly TRBD2 for D (6 bases). Germline assignment: CDR1 DFQATT and CDR2 SNEGSKA (reference sequence). Trimming left V 6 bases short and J 2 bases short, with 18 bases between. The CDR3 has 15 amino acids. CDR3: CSAIPSGYATDTQYF. As DNA, the CDR3 is TGCAGTGCCATCCCGAGCGGGTACGCCACAGATACGCAGTATTTT.

This clonotype has more than one count but fewer than ten. This rearrangement joins TRBV5-5 to TRBJ2-3; no firm D call. Germline V gene data show CDR1 as SGHKS and CDR2 as YYEKEE (reference sequence). The germline V and J ends were trimmed by 3 bases and 1 base, with 15 bases remaining between them. The CDR3 runs 16 residues. CDR3 nucleotide sequence: TGTGCCAGCAGCTCCGGATCGGTTGTTGGCACAGATACGCAGTATTTT. It specifies CASSSGSVVGTDTQYF.